This T cell receptor (beta chain) was identified in a study of blood T cells in healthy people across ages. The J segment lost 5 bases and the V segment lost 7 bases, leaving 4 bases of the junction unmatched. This CDR3 contains 11 residues. Germline V gene lookup returns CDR1 SQVTM and CDR2 ANQGSEA. A second PCR, run for about 6 to 11 cycles, used a sample-barcoded 5' primer plus a J-beta primer mix. TCRdb recomputed calls from the 5' RACE reads with MiXCR, one row per CDR3 protein. The top ten clones hold about 9.4% of a sample with more than 750,000 distinct CDR3 sequences, around 29% of them seen once. This clonotype was recorded a few times. Another study also made use of these data, one on T cells of mothers and their children.

The chain links TRBV29-1 to TRBJ1-1; 7 nucleotides match TRBD1. Specimen: blood. The sequence was obtained from a woman in her thirties or forties in good health. In nucleotides, the CDR3 is TGCAGCGGATCAGGGGGGACTGAAGCTTTCTTT. Amino acids: CSGSGGTEAFF.